The 4 T cell receptor beta chains listed next were all sequenced from one sample in a study of long-term antiretroviral therapy in people with HIV. The assay used was immunoSEQ (version v3.0), run at survey level. Sequencing was performed with immunoSEQ multiplex PCR; in TCRdb, only in-frame clones are kept and a portion is missing. The sample includes about 41,000 clones, about 94% of them seen just once. The source was unsorted PBMCs, collected approximately 9.1 years after starting antiretroviral therapy. All receptors derive from a man aged 25 to 45 with HIV.

This clone appeared a single time. The chain links TRBV14 to TRBJ1-2; TRBD1 might be the D (5 bases). Per the germline V gene, CDR1 is SGHDN and CDR2 is FVKESK. The CDR3 extends over 16 amino acids. Trimming removed 0 bases from V and 2 bases from J, with 13 bases in between. CDR3 region: CASSQDPGNRNYGYTF. CDR3 bases: TGTGCCAGCAGCCAAGATCCCGGCAACAGGAACTATGGCTACACCTTC.

The chain couples TRBV13 to TRBJ1-2, with no clear D. Trimming cost V 0 bases and J 4 bases, with 9 bases left between them. CDR3 size: 14 residues. Germline V gives CDR1 PRHDT, CDR2 FYEKMQ (reference sequence). The CDR3: CASSLGEGSYGYTF. DNA of the CDR3: TGTGCCAGCAGCTTAGGGGAGGGCAGCTATGGCTACACCTTC. The complete variable domain, with remaining parts taken from reference TRBV13 and TRBJ1-2, reads AAGVIQSPRHLIKEKRETATLKCYPIPRHDTVYWYQQGPGQDPQFLISFYEKMQSDKGSIPDRFSAQQFSDYHSELNMSSLELGDSALYFCASSLGEGSYGYTFGSGTRLTVV.

The rearrangement uses TRBV11-2 and TRBJ1-2; D may be TRBD1 (5 bases). Trimming removed 1 base from V and 7 bases from J, with 25 bases in between. CDR3 size: 18 residues. Germline CDR1 and CDR2: SGHAT and FQNNGV. The CDR3, as DNA: TGTGCCAGCAGCTTAGGACGAGGGGCGGGGCTTGGGATTTTTGGCTACACCTTC. This gives the protein CASSLGRGAGLGIFGYTF.

As DNA, the CDR3 is TGTGCCAGCAGTGAACGGGGTATAGGACAGGTGCTCTATGGCTACACCTTC. This translates into CASSERGIGQVLYGYTF. This sequence joins TRBV2 and TRBJ1-2, with TRBD1 matching 7 bases. The ends lost 2 bases at V and 4 bases at J; junction bases unmatched: 13. Germline assignment: CDR1 SNHLY and CDR2 FYNNEI. This CDR3 contains 17 residues.